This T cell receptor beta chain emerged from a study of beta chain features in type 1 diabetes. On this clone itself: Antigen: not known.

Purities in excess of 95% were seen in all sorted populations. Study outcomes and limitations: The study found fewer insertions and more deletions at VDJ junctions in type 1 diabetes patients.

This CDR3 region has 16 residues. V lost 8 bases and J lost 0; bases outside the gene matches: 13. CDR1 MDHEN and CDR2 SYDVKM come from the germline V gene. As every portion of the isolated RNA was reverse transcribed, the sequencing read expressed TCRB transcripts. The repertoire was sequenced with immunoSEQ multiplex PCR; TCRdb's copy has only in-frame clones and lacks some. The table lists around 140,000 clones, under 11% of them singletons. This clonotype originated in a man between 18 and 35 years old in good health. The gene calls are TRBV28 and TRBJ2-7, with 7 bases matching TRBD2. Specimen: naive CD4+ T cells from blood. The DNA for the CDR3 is TGTGCCAGCCGACCCCCCTCCGGGGGGTCCTCCTACGAGCAGTACTTC. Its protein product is CASRPPSGGSSYEQYF. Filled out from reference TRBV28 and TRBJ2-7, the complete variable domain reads DVKVTQSSRYLVKRTGEKVFLECVQDMDHENMFWYRQDPGLGLRLIYFSYDVKMKEKGDIPEGYSVSREKKERFSLILESASTNQTSMYLCASRPPSGGSSYEQYFGPGTRLTVT.